This TCR beta chain was recovered during a study of blood T cell repertoires in COVID-19. At the level of the study: Sites in the United States, Italy and Spain provided acute and convalescent COVID-19 samples.

Participants were aged about 18 to 100 years from approximately 25 US areas. Germline loops: CDR1 SGDLS, CDR2 YYNGEE. The CDR3 consists of 16 residues. V lost 2 bases and J lost 2; bases outside the gene matches: 6. This clone was seen only a few times. Only in-frame clones appear in the TCRdb table, and some are missing; sequencing was by immunoSEQ multiplex PCR. Counted here are 200,000 to 250,000 clones, 88% occurring once; the ten biggest clones make up roughly 2.8%. Sequenced: PBMCs or T cells enriched from blood (not recorded which). The sequence was collected from a woman in her 30s who had recovered from COVID-19. The chain carries TRBV9 and TRBJ2-3; 9 bases align to TRBD2. The CDR3: CASSVGTSWATDTQYF. CDR3 nucleotide sequence: TGTGCCAGCAGCGTCGGGACTAGCTGGGCCACAGATACGCAGTATTTT. Drawing the rest from reference TRBV9 and TRBJ2-3, the complete variable domain is DSGVTQTPKHLITATGQRVTLRCSPRSGDLSVYWYQQSLDQGLQFLIQYYNGEERAKGNILERFSAQQFPDLHSELNLSSLELGDSALYFCASSVGTSWATDTQYFGPGTRLTVL.